This TCR beta chain was captured by sequencing in a study of blood T cell repertoires in COVID-19. About the study: Samples taken during acute and convalescent COVID-19 were collected in the United States, Italy and Spain.

The CDR3 runs 15 residues. J was trimmed by 7 bases and V by 1 base; bases with no gene match: 9. Germline V gives CDR1 SGHVS, CDR2 FNYEAQ. This clone was found a few times. As originally analysed: Cell counts per sample came from amplifying reference gene primers. Clones were read by immunoSEQ multiplex PCR, and TCRdb kept only the in-frame ones, dropping some. Clone size and V and J calls were adopted from that table, with D and trimming inferred from the DNA. The table has more than 350,000 clones, about 90% seen once. The source of this sequence is a woman in her 30s with COVID-19, enrolled during active disease. The sample comprised peripheral blood. The V call is TRBV7-6, the J call TRBJ2-7; 8 positions agree with TRBD1. The DNA of the CDR3 is TGTGCCAGCAGCTTAGAGGGCAGGGGGCAAGGGGAGCAGTACTTC. Its protein product is CASSLEGRGQGEQYF.